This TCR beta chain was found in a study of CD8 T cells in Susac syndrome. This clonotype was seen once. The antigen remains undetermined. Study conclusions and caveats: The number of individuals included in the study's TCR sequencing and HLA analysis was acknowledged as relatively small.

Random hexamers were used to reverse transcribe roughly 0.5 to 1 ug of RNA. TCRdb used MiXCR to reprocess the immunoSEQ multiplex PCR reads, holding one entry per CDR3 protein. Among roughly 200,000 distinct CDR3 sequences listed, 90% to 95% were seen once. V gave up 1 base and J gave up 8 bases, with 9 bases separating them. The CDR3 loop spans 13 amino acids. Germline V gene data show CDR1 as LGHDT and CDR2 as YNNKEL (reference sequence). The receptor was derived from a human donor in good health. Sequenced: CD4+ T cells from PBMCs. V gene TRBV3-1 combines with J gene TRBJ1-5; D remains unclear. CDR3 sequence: CASSQAPDEPQHF. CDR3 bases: TGTGCCAGCAGCCAAGCCCCGGACGAGCCCCAGCATTTT.